This T cell receptor (beta chain) came from a study of tumor-infiltrating lymphocytes in primary liver carcinoma. Study summary: Roughly 3.65 to 7.13 million productive TCRbeta reads came from each sample, comparable across tissue types.

From roughly 18-30 mg of unsorted bulk tissue, DNA and RNA were co-extracted together. Primary liver carcinoma, confirmed by histopathology, was surgically resected. Enrolled patients were chronically infected with HBV and treatment-naive. Each tumor was sampled at four poles and its centre. Priming with a constant-region primer yielded TCR beta cDNA from 450 to 600 ng total RNA. Slightly modified ARM-PCR served as the procedure for the TCR beta libraries. These libraries came from three rounds of nested multiplex PCR. MiXCR, applied by TCRdb to the multiplex PCR reads, yields one record per CDR3 protein. Here the sample spans approximately 99,000 distinct CDR3 sequences, 55% to 70% being singletons. In its sample, this clonotype was seen a few times. Since a much larger clone is just one base distant, this may be a read error. The receptor was derived from a woman aged 60-75 years with primary liver carcinoma and hepatitis B virus infection. Specimen: liver tumor tissue from sampling region 5. Subset described: tumor region T5, tumor centre.

The CDR3 loop reads CGSSPGQGTDTQYF. CDR3 sequence (DNA): TGTGGCAGCAGTCCCGGACAAGGCACAGATACGCAGTATTTT. The chain recombines TRBV12-3 or TRBV12-4 with TRBJ2-3, with a tentative D call TRBD1 (5 bases). CDR3 length: 14 residues.